Listed below are T cell receptor beta chains from one sample, sequenced in a study of T cell repertoires in cytomegalovirus infection. TCRdb reprocessed the reads via MiXCR and lists one record per CDR3 protein. The sample includes 300,000 to 400,000 distinct CDR3 sequences, approximately 18% of them seen just once. What was sequenced was PBMCs. The origin of the receptors is a human donor in good health (CMV status not recorded). Some clones in this sample may be carry-over from other donors' samples. The CDR3 runs from the conserved cysteine through the conserved F or W. D genes are given only for firm matches. Rows may omit the clone size; those that give it use once, few, many or a size class.

clone_size: -
v_call: TRBV20-1
d_call: -
j_call: TRBJ1-1
cdr3_nt: TGCAGTGCTAGAGATAGACACGAAGCTTTCTTT
cdr3_aa: CSARDRHEAFF

clone_size: few
v_call: TRBV4-3
d_call: TRBD2
j_call: TRBJ2-1
cdr3_nt: TGCGCCAGCAGACCCCTAGCGGGAGGAGTCTATGAGCAGTTCTTC
cdr3_aa: CASRPLAGGVYEQFF

clone_size: -
v_call: TRBV28
d_call: -
j_call: TRBJ1-1
cdr3_nt: TGTGCCAGCACTCAGCGGGTGAACACTGAAGCTTTCTTT
cdr3_aa: CASTQRVNTEAFF

clone_size: many
v_call: TRBV6-6
d_call: -
j_call: TRBJ1-5
cdr3_nt: TGTGCCAGCAGTTACTTTGGGGGGGCTGACAATCAGCCCCAGCATTTT
cdr3_aa: CASSYFGGADNQPQHF

clone_size: many
v_call: TRBV7-9
d_call: -
j_call: TRBJ2-1
cdr3_nt: TGTGCCAGCAGCTTAGACTTAGCGGACTACAATGAGCAGTTCTTC
cdr3_aa: CASSLDLADYNEQFF

clone_size: many
v_call: TRBV7-2
d_call: -
j_call: TRBJ2-3
cdr3_nt: TGTGCCAGCAGCTTGGTAGGGGAATCGCAGTATTTT
cdr3_aa: CASSLVGESQYF

clone_size: -
v_call: TRBV10-3
d_call: -
j_call: TRBJ2-3
cdr3_nt: TGTGCCACCGAAGATACCGGGATTACGCAGTATTTT
cdr3_aa: CATEDTGITQYF

clone_size: many
v_call: TRBV5-1
d_call: -
j_call: TRBJ1-6
cdr3_nt: TGCGCCAGCAGCGGGGGAGGCGTCTCACCCCTCCACTTT
cdr3_aa: CASSGGGVSPLHF

clone_size: many
v_call: TRBV27
d_call: -
j_call: TRBJ2-1
cdr3_nt: TGTGCCAGCAGTTTACGGGCGGGCTACAATGAGCAGTTCTTC
cdr3_aa: CASSLRAGYNEQFF

clone_size: few
v_call: TRBV20-1
d_call: TRBD2
j_call: TRBJ2-1
cdr3_nt: TGCAGTGCTAGCGGGAGGGCCAGGAGGAATGAGCAGTTCTTC
cdr3_aa: CSASGRARRNEQFF

clone_size: few
v_call: TRBV4-3
d_call: TRBD2
j_call: TRBJ2-1
cdr3_nt: TGCGCCAGCAGCCAGAGCCCGGGACTAGCGGACGATGAGCAGTTCTTC
cdr3_aa: CASSQSPGLADDEQFF

clone_size: many
v_call: TRBV6-2/TRBV6-3
d_call: -
j_call: TRBJ1-1
cdr3_nt: TGTGCCAGCAGTTACTCCGGCAGGATTGCCACTGAAGCTTTCTTT
cdr3_aa: CASSYSGRIATEAFF

clone_size: -
v_call: TRBV10-3
d_call: -
j_call: TRBJ1-1
cdr3_nt: TGTGCCATCAGTGACAACCTACTACAGGGTACTGAAGCTTTCTTT
cdr3_aa: CAISDNLLQGTEAFF

clone_size: few
v_call: TRBV12-3/TRBV12-4
d_call: TRBD1
j_call: TRBJ2-7
cdr3_nt: TGTGCCAGCAGTTTAGAAGGGGGCCCCTCCTACGAGCAGTACTTC
cdr3_aa: CASSLEGGPSYEQYF

clone_size: -
v_call: TRBV14
d_call: -
j_call: TRBJ2-5
cdr3_nt: TGTGCCAGCAGCCAAGGAGGCTCGACAGCAGAGACCCAGTACTTC
cdr3_aa: CASSQGGSTAETQYF

clone_size: few
v_call: TRBV6-4
d_call: -
j_call: TRBJ1-2
cdr3_nt: TGTGCCAGCAATTTCCGGGAGTCGGGAGGCTATGGCTACACCTTC
cdr3_aa: CASNFRESGGYGYTF

clone_size: -
v_call: TRBV20-1
d_call: -
j_call: TRBJ2-4
cdr3_nt: TGCAGTGCTAGAGATGGGGCTCATGATTTCATAGCCAAAAACATTCAGTACTTC
cdr3_aa: CSARDGAHDFIAKNIQYF

clone_size: -
v_call: TRBV7-9
d_call: TRBD2
j_call: TRBJ2-5
cdr3_nt: TGTGCCAGCAGCTTAGCGTCGGGACTAGAAGAGACCCAGTACTTC
cdr3_aa: CASSLASGLEETQYF

clone_size: few
v_call: TRBV14
d_call: -
j_call: TRBJ1-4
cdr3_nt: TGTGCCAGCAGCCAAGTTTTACCGGGGATTGTGGAAAAACTGTTTTTT
cdr3_aa: CASSQVLPGIVEKLFF

clone_size: -
v_call: TRBV4-1
d_call: -
j_call: TRBJ2-5
cdr3_nt: TGCGCCAGCAGCCAAGCAATTGGGGAGACCCAGTACTTC
cdr3_aa: CASSQAIGETQYF

clone_size: many
v_call: TRBV7-2
d_call: -
j_call: TRBJ2-1
cdr3_nt: TGTGCCAGCAGCTTGTCCACAGGGTCCTACAATGAGCAGTTCTTC
cdr3_aa: CASSLSTGSYNEQFF

clone_size: many
v_call: TRBV7-2
d_call: TRBD2
j_call: TRBJ2-1
cdr3_nt: TGTGCCAGCAGACTAGCGGGGGGGCTCGATGAGCAGTTCTTC
cdr3_aa: CASRLAGGLDEQFF

clone_size: -
v_call: TRBV4-2
d_call: TRBD1
j_call: TRBJ1-5
cdr3_nt: TGTGCCAGCAGCCAAGACTATTCCAGGGGGTATAGCAATCAGCCCCAGCATTTT
cdr3_aa: CASSQDYSRGYSNQPQHF

clone_size: many
v_call: TRBV12-3/TRBV12-4
d_call: TRBD1
j_call: TRBJ1-4
cdr3_nt: TGTGCCAGCAGTCCCACAGGGGCTAATGAAAAACTGTTTTTT
cdr3_aa: CASSPTGANEKLFF

clone_size: many
v_call: TRBV12-5
d_call: -
j_call: TRBJ1-1
cdr3_nt: TGTGCTAGTGGTTACCAGAACACTGAAGCTTTCTTT
cdr3_aa: CASGYQNTEAFF

clone_size: many
v_call: TRBV7-2
d_call: -
j_call: TRBJ2-3
cdr3_nt: TGTGCCAGCAGCTTGGGTTATCAAGATACGCAGTATTTT
cdr3_aa: CASSLGYQDTQYF

clone_size: many
v_call: TRBV5-1
d_call: -
j_call: TRBJ1-1
cdr3_nt: TGCGCCAGCACAACAAGGACAGACAGCACTGAAGCTTTCTTT
cdr3_aa: CASTTRTDSTEAFF

clone_size: many
v_call: TRBV7-9
d_call: TRBD2
j_call: TRBJ2-3
cdr3_nt: TGTGCCAGCAGCCCGGGACTAGCGGGAGTAGATACGCAGTATTTT
cdr3_aa: CASSPGLAGVDTQYF

clone_size: many
v_call: TRBV7-2
d_call: TRBD1
j_call: TRBJ2-3
cdr3_nt: TGTGCCAGCAGCCTCTACCGGACAGGGGGCACAGATACGCAGTATTTT
cdr3_aa: CASSLYRTGGTDTQYF

clone_size: few
v_call: TRBV3-1
d_call: TRBD1
j_call: TRBJ2-1
cdr3_nt: TGTGCCAGCAGCCGAACGACAGGGGGCTACAATGAGCAGTTCTTC
cdr3_aa: CASSRTTGGYNEQFF

clone_size: few
v_call: TRBV4-1
d_call: -
j_call: TRBJ2-7
cdr3_nt: TGCGCCAGCAGCCAAGCGACGACTCTCTACGAGCAGTACTTC
cdr3_aa: CASSQATTLYEQYF

clone_size: many
v_call: TRBV5-4
d_call: TRBD2
j_call: TRBJ2-1
cdr3_nt: TGTGCCAGCAGCTCGAGCGGGGCCTTAAGGAATGAGCAGTTCTTC
cdr3_aa: CASSSSGALRNEQFF

clone_size: -
v_call: TRBV7-2
d_call: TRBD2
j_call: TRBJ2-7
cdr3_nt: TGTGCCAGCAGCCGCCGGGGAGCGGGAGGCTCCACCTACGAGCAGTACTTC
cdr3_aa: CASSRRGAGGSTYEQYF

clone_size: many
v_call: TRBV12-3/TRBV12-4
d_call: -
j_call: TRBJ1-6
cdr3_nt: TGTGCCAGCAGTTTATCGGCAGTTTCACCCCTCCACTTT
cdr3_aa: CASSLSAVSPLHF

clone_size: -
v_call: TRBV30
d_call: -
j_call: TRBJ2-3
cdr3_nt: TGTGCCTGGAGCATGGGACCGGGGGATACGCAGTATTTT
cdr3_aa: CAWSMGPGDTQYF

clone_size: few
v_call: TRBV5-1
d_call: TRBD2
j_call: TRBJ2-7
cdr3_nt: TGCGCCAGCAGCTTGCCGTCTAGCGGGACGAACTACGAGCAGTACTTC
cdr3_aa: CASSLPSSGTNYEQYF

clone_size: -
v_call: TRBV19
d_call: TRBD2
j_call: TRBJ2-2
cdr3_nt: TGTGCCAGTAGTATTCGCGGGAGGGCCGACACCGGGGAGCTGTTTTTT
cdr3_aa: CASSIRGRADTGELFF

clone_size: few
v_call: TRBV2
d_call: -
j_call: TRBJ1-1
cdr3_nt: TGTGCCAGCGGATGGGACTGGGGCACTGAAGCTTTCTTT
cdr3_aa: CASGWDWGTEAFF

clone_size: -
v_call: TRBV2
d_call: -
j_call: TRBJ2-1
cdr3_nt: TGTGCCAGCAGTGAGCTGTGGGGTGAGCAGTTCTTC
cdr3_aa: CASSELWGEQFF

clone_size: -
v_call: TRBV6-6
d_call: TRBD2
j_call: TRBJ2-3
cdr3_nt: TGTGCCAGCAGGAGGACTAGCGGCACAGATACGCAGTATTTT
cdr3_aa: CASRRTSGTDTQYF

clone_size: few
v_call: TRBV10-3
d_call: TRBD2
j_call: TRBJ2-7
cdr3_nt: TGTGCCATCAGTGAACCGGGAGGGCAGTACGAGCAGTACTTC
cdr3_aa: CAISEPGGQYEQYF